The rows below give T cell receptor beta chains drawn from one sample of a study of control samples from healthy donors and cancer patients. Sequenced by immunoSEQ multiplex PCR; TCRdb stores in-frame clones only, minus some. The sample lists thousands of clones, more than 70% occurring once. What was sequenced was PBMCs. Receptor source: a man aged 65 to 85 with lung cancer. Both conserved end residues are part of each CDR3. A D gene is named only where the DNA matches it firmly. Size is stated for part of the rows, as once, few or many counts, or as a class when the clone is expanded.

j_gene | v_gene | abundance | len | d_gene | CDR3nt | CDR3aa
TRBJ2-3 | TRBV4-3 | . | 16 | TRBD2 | TGCGCCAGCAGCCAAGATCTAGCGGGAGGAACAGATACGCAGTATTTT | CASSQDLAGGTDTQYF
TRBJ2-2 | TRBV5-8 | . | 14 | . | TGTGCCAGCAGCTTGTCCGCGGTGGCCGGGGAGCTGTTTTTT | CASSLSAVAGELFF
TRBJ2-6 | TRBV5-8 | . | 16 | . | TGTGCCAGCAGCTCGGACAGCTTCTCTGGGGCCAACGTCCTGACTTTC | CASSSDSFSGANVLTF
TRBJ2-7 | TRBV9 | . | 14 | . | TGTGCCAGCAGCGTAGAAAGAGACACCTACGAGCAGTACTTC | CASSVERDTYEQYF
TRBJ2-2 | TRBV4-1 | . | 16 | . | TGCGCCAGCAGCCAAGTGGATATGGGGTTGGCCGGGGAGCTGTTTTTT | CASSQVDMGLAGELFF
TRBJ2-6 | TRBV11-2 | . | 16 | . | TGTGCCAGCAGCTTAGATTTTGGCTCTGGGGCCAACGTCCTGACTTTC | CASSLDFGSGANVLTF
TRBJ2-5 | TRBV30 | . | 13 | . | TGTGCCTGGAGTGAGGGTGGGGAAGAGACCCAGTACTTC | CAWSEGGEETQYF
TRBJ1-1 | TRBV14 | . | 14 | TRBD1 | TGTGCCAGCAGCCAAGACAGGGGGCGAAATGAAGCTTTCTTT | CASSQDRGRNEAFF
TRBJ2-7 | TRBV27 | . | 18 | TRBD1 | TGTGCCAGCAGTTTAGGTTTCGGTAAGGGACAGGGCTCTTACGAGCAGTACTTC | CASSLGFGKGQGSYEQYF
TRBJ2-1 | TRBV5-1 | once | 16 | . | TGCGCCAGCAGCTTGGATCAGACCAGGAGGTTAGATGAGCAGTTCTTC | CASSLDQTRRLDEQFF
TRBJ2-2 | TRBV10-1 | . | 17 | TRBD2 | TGCGCCAGCAGCGGGGGACTAGCGGGAGGATACACCGGGGAGCTGTTTTTT | CASSGGLAGGYTGELFF
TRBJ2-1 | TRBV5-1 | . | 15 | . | TGCGCCAGCAGCTTGGGGGGGCAAGCCTACAATGAGCAGTTCTTC | CASSLGGQAYNEQFF
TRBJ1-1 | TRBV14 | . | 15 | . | TGTGCCAGCAGCCGGGCGAGGGGACAGAACACTGAAGCTTTCTTT | CASSRARGQNTEAFF
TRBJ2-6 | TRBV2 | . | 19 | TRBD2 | TGTGCCAGCACCCAAACGGGACTAGCGGGAGGGTCTGGGGCCAACGTCCTGACTTTC | CASTQTGLAGGSGANVLTF
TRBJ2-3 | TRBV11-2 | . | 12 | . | TGTGCCAGCAGCTTAGAACAGGATACGCAGTATTTT | CASSLEQDTQYF
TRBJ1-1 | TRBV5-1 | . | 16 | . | TGCGCCAGCAGCCCGGAGGGTACAGGGCGGAACACTGAAGCTTTCTTT | CASSPEGTGRNTEAFF
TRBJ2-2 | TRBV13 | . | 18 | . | TGTGCCAGCAGCTTGGGTTGGCCACTGGCGAAAAACACCGGGGAGCTGTTTTTT | CASSLGWPLAKNTGELFF
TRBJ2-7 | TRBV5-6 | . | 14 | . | TGTGCCAGCAGCTTGCAGATGAATACCTACGAGCAGTACTTC | CASSLQMNTYEQYF
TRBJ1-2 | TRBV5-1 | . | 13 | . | TGCGCCAGCAGCTTCGAGGACGGCGGTGGCTACACCTTC | CASSFEDGGGYTF
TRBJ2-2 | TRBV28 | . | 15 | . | TGTGCCAGCAGTTTAGTCGGGGCAGACACCGGGGAGCTGTTTTTT | CASSLVGADTGELFF
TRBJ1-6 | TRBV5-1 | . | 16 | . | TGCGCCAGCAGCTTGGCCGGGTCCCCTACTAATTCACCCCTCCACTTT | CASSLAGSPTNSPLHF
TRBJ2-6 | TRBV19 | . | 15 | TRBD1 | TGTGCCAGTAGTGGACAGGGAGCTGGGGCCAACGTCCTGACTTTC | CASSGQGAGANVLTF
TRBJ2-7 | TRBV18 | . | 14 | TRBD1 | TGTGCCAGCTCCGGACAGGGCGATATGTACGAGCAGTACTTC | CASSGQGDMYEQYF
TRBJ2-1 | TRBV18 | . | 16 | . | TGTGCCAGCTCACCCCAGAGGCGGAGCTCCTACAATGAGCAGTTCTTC | CASSPQRRSSYNEQFF
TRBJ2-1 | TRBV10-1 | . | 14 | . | TGCGCCAGCAGTGGTGGCGGGATTGGCAATGAGCAGTTCTTC | CASSGGGIGNEQFF
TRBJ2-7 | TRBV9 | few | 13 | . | TGTGCCAGCAGCCCCCAGGACCTCTACGAGCAGTACTTC | CASSPQDLYEQYF
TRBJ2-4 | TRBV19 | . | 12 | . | TGTGCCAGTAGCCAGGGAGGAAACATTCAGTACTTC | CASSQGGNIQYF
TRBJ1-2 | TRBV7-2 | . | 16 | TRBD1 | TGTGCCAGCAGCCTTGATTTCAGGGGGCTCCCCTATGGCTACACCTTC | CASSLDFRGLPYGYTF
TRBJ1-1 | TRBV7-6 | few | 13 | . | TGTGCCAGCAGCCAGGGACAGAACACTGAAGCTTTCTTT | CASSQGQNTEAFF
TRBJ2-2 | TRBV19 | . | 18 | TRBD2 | TGTGCCAGTAGTCAGGGGTATTCGGGACTAGCGAGCACCGGGGAGCTGTTTTTT | CASSQGYSGLASTGELFF
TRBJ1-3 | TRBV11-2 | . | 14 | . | TGTGCCAGCAGCTTAAGCGTCTCTGGAAACACCATATATTTT | CASSLSVSGNTIYF
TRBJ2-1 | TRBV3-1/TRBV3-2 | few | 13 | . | TGTGCCAGCAGCCGATTTCCATTCAATGAGCAGTTCTTC | CASSRFPFNEQFF
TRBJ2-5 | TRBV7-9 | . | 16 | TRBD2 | TGTGCCAGCAGCTTATCCCTAGCGGGAGGGCTAGAGACCCAGTACTTC | CASSLSLAGGLETQYF
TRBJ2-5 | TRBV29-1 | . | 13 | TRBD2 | TGCAGCGTCATTTTACTAGCGTTGGAGACCCAGTACTTC | CSVILLALETQYF
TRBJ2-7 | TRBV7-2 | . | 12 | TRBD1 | TGTGCCAGCAGCCGGGACAGGTACGAGCAGTACTTC | CASSRDRYEQYF
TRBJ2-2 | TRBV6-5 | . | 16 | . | TGTGCCAGCAGTTACGACTTGTACGTTGGCACCGGGGAGCTGTTTTTT | CASSYDLYVGTGELFF
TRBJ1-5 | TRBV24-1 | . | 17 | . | TGTGCCACCAGTGATTTGATTTTTCGGGGGGGGGATCAGCCCCAGCATTTT | CATSDLIFRGGDQPQHF
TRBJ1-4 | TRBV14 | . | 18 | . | TGTGCCAGCAGCCAAGACCAGCTAGTGGGTTCAACTAATGAAAAACTGTTTTTT | CASSQDQLVGSTNEKLFF
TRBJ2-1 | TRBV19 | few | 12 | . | TGTGCCAGTAGCCCCGGCCCGGCGGAGCAGTTCTTC | CASSPGPAEQFF
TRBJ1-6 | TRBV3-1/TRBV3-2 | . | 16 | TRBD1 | TGTGCCAGCAGCCAAACACCGACAGGGGGAGGATCACCCCTCCACTTT | CASSQTPTGGGSPLHF
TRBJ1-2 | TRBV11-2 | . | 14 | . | TGTGCCAGCAGCCCCGGGGTATTTGCCTATGGCTACACCTTC | CASSPGVFAYGYTF
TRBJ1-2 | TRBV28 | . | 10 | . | TGTGCCACAGCTAACTATGGCTACACCTTC | CATANYGYTF
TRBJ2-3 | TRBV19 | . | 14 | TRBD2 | TGTGCCAGTAGTTCGGGAGGGAACACAGATACGCAGTATTTT | CASSSGGNTDTQYF
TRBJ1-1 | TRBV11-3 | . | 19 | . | TGTGCCAGCAGCTTAGTCCCCTCGGGGGAATCGTCGGGTAAAAGAGAGGCTTTCTTT | CASSLVPSGESSGKREAFF
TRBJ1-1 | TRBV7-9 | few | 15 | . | TGTGCCAGCAGCTTACCCTTGGGGGCTGACACTGAAGCTTTCTTT | CASSLPLGADTEAFF
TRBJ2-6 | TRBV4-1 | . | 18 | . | TGCGCCAGCAGCCGGAATACCGGGACGGACCGGGGGGCCAACGTCCTGACTTTC | CASSRNTGTDRGANVLTF
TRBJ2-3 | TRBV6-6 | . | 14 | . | TGTGCCAGCAGACAGGGTCATAACACAGATACGCAGTATTTT | CASRQGHNTDTQYF
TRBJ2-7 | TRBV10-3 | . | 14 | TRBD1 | TGTGCCATCAGTGCCATGGACAGGCCAATTGAGCAGTACTTC | CAISAMDRPIEQYF
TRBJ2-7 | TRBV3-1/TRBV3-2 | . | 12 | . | TGTGCCAGCAGCCAAGGTGTCTACGAGCAGTACTTC | CASSQGVYEQYF
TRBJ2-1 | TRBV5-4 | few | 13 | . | TGTGCCAGCAGCTTGGACGGGACCGGGCGGGAGTTCTTC | CASSLDGTGREFF
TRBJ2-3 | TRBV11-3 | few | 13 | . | TGTGCCAGCAGCCCTGGGGGCGGAGATACGCAGTATTTT | CASSPGGGDTQYF
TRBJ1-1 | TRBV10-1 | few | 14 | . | TGCGCCAGCAGTGAGTCGAGAGTAGGCTCTGAAGCTTTCTTT | CASSESRVGSEAFF
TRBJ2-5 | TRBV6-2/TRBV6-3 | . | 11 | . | TGTGCCAGCAGCCCCGACTTCACCCAGTACTTC | CASSPDFTQYF